This passage covers 20 T cell receptor beta chains from one sample sequenced in a study of blood T cell repertoires in COVID-19. Generated by immunoSEQ multiplex PCR, the TCRdb table keeps only in-frame clones and is missing some. The sample includes roughly 700,000 clones, more than 80% of them seen just once. Sequenced input: peripheral blood. These receptors came from a young woman with acute or convalescent COVID-19.

The CDR3 DNA reads as TGCGCCAGCAGCCAGAGGACAGGGGTTGAGCAGTACTTC. Translated: CASSQRTGVEQYF. The V and J genes are TRBV4-3 and TRBJ2-7, with 9 bases fitting TRBD1. With V trimmed by 3 bases and J by 7 bases, 4 bases remained unmatched. Germline V gives CDR1 LGHNA, CDR2 YSLEER. CDR3 length equals 13 residues.

V gene TRBV5-1 combines with J gene TRBJ2-7, with D possibly TRBD1 on 6 matching bases. V was cut by 6 bases and J by 3 bases, with 22 bases left in between. Germline assignment: CDR1 SGHRS and CDR2 YFSETQ. CDR3 length: 16 amino acids. The CDR3 nucleotides read TGCGCCAGCACTCCGGGGCCCGGGACATCAAACTACGAGCAGTACTTC. This codes for CASTPGPGTSNYEQYF.

This clone appeared once. CDR3 sequence: CASSQRNDRGQPQHF. The DNA for the CDR3 is TGCGCCAGCAGCCAACGCAACGACAGGGGTCAGCCCCAGCATTTT. The rearrangement uses TRBV4-1 and TRBJ1-5, with TRBD1 matching over 8 bases. The ends lost 2 bases at V and 6 bases at J; junction bases unmatched: 6. The germline CDR1 and CDR2 sequences are MGHRA and YSYEKL. The length of the CDR3 is 15 residues.

The rearrangement links TRBV2 to TRBJ2-1; TRBD1 agrees at 7 bases. V lost 1 base to trimming and J lost 8 bases; unmatched junction nucleotides: 8. The germline gives CDR1 SNHLY, CDR2 FYNNEI. This CDR3 spans 15 amino acids. CDR3: CASSEVAGGRDEQFF. The CDR3 DNA reads as TGTGCCAGCAGTGAAGTTGCAGGGGGTAGGGATGAGCAGTTCTTC. The whole variable domain, remainder taken from reference TRBV2 and TRBJ2-1, is EPEVTQTPSHQVTQMGQEVILRCVPISNHLYFYWYRQILGQKVEFLVSFYNNEISEKSEIFDDQFSVERPDGSNFTLKIRSTKLEDSAMYFCASSEVAGGRDEQFFGPGTRLTVL.

The CDR3 DNA reads TGTGCCAGCAGCGCTTGGACAGATCAGTATGGCTACACCTTC. Amino acids: CASSAWTDQYGYTF. The rearrangement uses TRBV5-6 and TRBJ1-2; the D gene is possibly TRBD1 (6 bases). Germline V gives CDR1 SGHDT, CDR2 YYEEEE. The CDR3 contains 14 residues. The V and J ends lost 4 bases and 5 bases respectively, with 15 bases between them.

This sequence joins TRBV28 and TRBJ1-1; D unresolved. V was pared by 5 bases and J by 0 bases, with 7 bases between. The CDR3 is made up of 13 amino acids. The germline V gene has CDR1 MDHEN and CDR2 SYDVKM. The CDR3 reads CASSRDMNTEAFF. CDR3 nucleotides: TGTGCCAGCAGTAGAGACATGAACACTGAAGCTTTCTTT.

V and J are TRBV5-6 and TRBJ2-7; 9 nucleotides agree with TRBD1. Germline-derived CDR1 and CDR2 are SGHDT and YYEEEE. The CDR3 extends over 16 amino acids. Trimming cost V 4 bases and J 3 bases; bases outside gene matches: 11. The CDR3 protein is CASSPLGGTGSYEQYF. The CDR3, as DNA: TGTGCCAGCAGCCCCCTAGGGGGGACAGGGAGCTACGAGCAGTACTTC.

The chain links TRBV7-2 to TRBJ1-1, with 8 bases lining up with TRBD1. V was clipped by 6 bases and J by 5 bases; unmatched bases: 8. Germline V lookup: CDR1 SGHTA, CDR2 FQGNSA. The CDR3 is 14 residues long. The CDR3 sequence is CASREDRGRTEAFF. Here the CDR3 DNA reads TGTGCCAGCAGAGAAGACAGGGGACGTACTGAAGCTTTCTTT.

The CDR3 protein is CASSVATPGQGDNEKLFF. CDR3 DNA sequence: TGTGCCAGCAGCGTAGCTACCCCCGGACAGGGGGATAATGAAAAACTGTTTTTT. The J gene is TRBJ1-4, the V gene TRBV9, with 10 positions matching TRBD1. With V trimmed by 0 bases and J by 4 bases, 9 bases remained unmatched. CDR1 is SGDLS and CDR2 is YYNGEE in the germline V gene. This CDR3 spans 18 amino acids. The complete variable domain, with remaining parts taken from reference TRBV9 and TRBJ1-4, reads DSGVTQTPKHLITATGQRVTLRCSPRSGDLSVYWYQQSLDQGLQFLIQYYNGEERAKGNILERFSAQQFPDLHSELNLSSLELGDSALYFCASSVATPGQGDNEKLFFGSGTQLSVL.

This chain joins TRBV19 and TRBJ1-4, with 10 positions matching TRBD1. The V segment lost 11 bases and the J segment 1 base; nucleotides outside the gene matches: 4. The CDR3 length is 14 residues. Germline values: CDR1 LNHDA, CDR2 SQIVND (reference sequence). The DNA for the CDR3 is TGTGCCCCTCGGACAGGGGGAACTAATGAAAAACTGTTTTTT. Its translation: CAPRTGGTNEKLFF.

In DNA form, the CDR3 reads TGTGCCAGCAGCGTGAGCCTGAATCAGCCCCAGCATTTT. Protein product: CASSVSLNQPQHF. The chain has TRBV9 and TRBJ1-5; no clear D. There are 13 residues in the CDR3. Per germline, CDR1 SGDLS and CDR2 YYNGEE. The V and J ends lost 2 bases and 4 bases respectively, with 7 bases between them.

This chain uses TRBV2 with TRBJ1-4; the D is unclear. Germline assignment: CDR1 SNHLY and CDR2 FYNNEI. This CDR3 spans 14 amino acids. V was cut by 8 bases and J by 5 bases, with 15 bases left in between. The CDR3, as DNA: TGTGCCAGCCTGGCGGGTACGGGAAATGAAAAACTGTTTTTT. As protein: CASLAGTGNEKLFF.

V usage is TRBV7-3 and J usage is TRBJ2-3, with 8 bases that match TRBD2. Germline V gives CDR1 SGHTA, CDR2 FQGTGA. The CDR3 contains 15 residues. V dropped 5 bases and J dropped 2; count of bases not matched to a gene: 6. In DNA form, the CDR3 reads TGTGCCAGCAGCCAAACTAGCGGTTACACAGATACGCAGTATTTT. Its translation is CASSQTSGYTDTQYF.

V gene TRBV6-6 combines with J gene TRBJ2-5; TRBD2 is a possible D gene (6 bases). The CDR3 contains 14 residues. Trimming took off 8 bases at V and 4 bases at J, with 17 bases between the two ends. Germline-derived CDR1 and CDR2 are MNHNY and SVGAGI (reference sequence). CDR3 residues: CASRGGLGGETQYF. The CDR3, as DNA: TGTGCCAGCCGAGGAGGGCTCGGCGGAGAGACCCAGTACTTC.

The J gene is TRBJ1-5, the V gene TRBV12-5; D is uncertain. Germline V gene data show CDR1 as LGHNT and CDR2 as FRNRAP. V was pared by 1 base and J by 9 bases, with 4 bases between. This CDR3 comprises 11 residues. As DNA, the CDR3 is TGTGCTAGTGGTTTGGCCTGGCCCCAGCATTTT. It is translated as CASGLAWPQHF.

The chain carries TRBV3-1 (or the pseudogene TRBV3-2) and TRBJ2-7; the D gene is possibly TRBD1 (5 bases). The CDR3 is 17 amino acids. In germline, CDR1 is LGHDT, CDR2 YNNKEL (reference sequence). The V end was cut by 2 bases, the J end by 2 bases, with 19 bases between. CDR3: CASSQSRVGRATYEQYF. The CDR3 bases are TGTGCCAGCAGCCAATCCCGGGTCGGCAGGGCGACCTACGAGCAGTACTTC.

This chain uses TRBV6-6 with TRBJ1-4, with a weak D call TRBD1 (5 bases). CDR3 length: 16 residues. Germline values: CDR1 MNHNY, CDR2 SVGAGI (reference sequence). Trimming pared 2 bases from V and 4 bases from J, leaving 14 bases between. DNA for the CDR3: TGTGCCAGCAGTTACGGGATTGGGGCAGATAATGAAAAACTGTTTTTT. It translates to CASSYGIGADNEKLFF.

The chain links TRBV18 to TRBJ1-1; D is perhaps TRBD1 (5 bases). CDR3 size: 16 residues. The germline CDR1 and CDR2 sequences are KGHSH and LQKENI. V lost 4 bases and J lost 0, with 15 bases in between. CDR3 nucleotide sequence: TGTGCCAGCTCACTTTCCACAGGACGGTTGAACACTGAAGCTTTCTTT. Residues: CASSLSTGRLNTEAFF.

The chain combines TRBV6-2 or TRBV6-3 with TRBJ1-1; D is unclear. From germline, CDR1 is MNHEY and CDR2 SVGEGT. The length of the CDR3 is 16 residues. V gave up 5 bases and J gave up 4 bases, with 20 bases separating them. CDR3 DNA sequence: TGTGCCAGCAGTCCCTCGGGGAGGGTATTGGGCACTGAAGCTTTCTTT. Its protein is CASSPSGRVLGTEAFF.

The chain combines TRBV12-3 or TRBV12-4 with TRBJ2-7, with D uncertain. Trimming stripped 6 bases from V and 3 bases from J, with 12 bases between. The CDR3 totals 13 residues. The CDR3 DNA sequence: TGTGCCAGCAGGACCGGGTCCAACTACGAGCAGTACTTC. Amino acids: CASRTGSNYEQYF.